These T cell receptor beta chains were read from a single sample in a study of blood T cell repertoires in COVID-19. Assay: immunoSEQ multiplex PCR; the TCRdb copy retains only in-frame clones and omits some. The table includes 200,000 to 250,000 clones, more than 75% detected once. The specimen was peripheral blood. The receptors were sampled from a man between 35 and 55 years old with acute or convalescent COVID-19. Both conserved end residues are part of each CDR3. D genes are given only for firm matches. Some rows mark clone size as missing; the rest say once, few, many or name a class of expanded clone.

clone_size | d_call | j_call | cdr3_length | v_call | cdr3_aa | cdr3_nt
. | . | TRBJ2-1 | 13 | TRBV9 | CASSVIAGQEQFF | TGTGCCAGCAGCGTAATTGCAGGCCAAGAGCAGTTCTTC
. | . | TRBJ1-2 | 13 | TRBV10-2 | CASSEREVDGYTF | TGCGCCAGCAGTGAGAGGGAGGTGGATGGCTACACCTTC
. | . | TRBJ1-2 | 15 | TRBV18 | CASSPDIQGQGGYTF | TGTGCCAGCTCACCCGATATACAGGGTCAAGGCGGCTACACCTTC
. | . | TRBJ1-1 | 13 | TRBV7-9 | CASSSTRYTEAFF | TGTGCCAGCAGTTCGACTCGGTACACTGAAGCTTTCTTT
. | . | TRBJ1-1 | 13 | TRBV13 | CASSFGVGTEAFF | TGTGCCAGCAGCTTCGGGGTCGGGACTGAAGCTTTCTTT
. | . | TRBJ2-3 | 15 | TRBV5-8 | CASSARAGRTDTQYF | TGTGCCAGCAGCGCCCGCGCAGGGAGGACAGATACGCAGTATTTT
. | TRBD1 | TRBJ1-1 | 13 | TRBV6-5 | CASSFQGEAEAFF | TGTGCCAGCAGTTTTCAGGGGGAGGCTGAAGCTTTCTTT
. | TRBD1 | TRBJ2-7 | 12 | TRBV6-6 | CASSPTGDEQYF | TGTGCCAGCAGCCCGACAGGGGACGAGCAGTACTTC
. | . | TRBJ1-2 | 14 | TRBV7-9 | CASSLVDSGHGYTF | TGTGCCAGCAGCTTAGTGGACAGCGGCCATGGCTACACCTTC
. | . | TRBJ1-5 | 12 | TRBV7-8 | CASSPPGQPQHF | TGTGCCAGCAGCCCTCCGGGACAGCCCCAGCATTTT
. | . | TRBJ1-3 | 14 | TRBV7-9 | CASSLKTRRGTIYF | TGTGCCAGCAGCTTAAAAACTCGGAGGGGCACCATATATTTT
. | TRBD1 | TRBJ1-2 | 12 | TRBV29-1 | CSVPTGGGGYTF | TGCAGCGTTCCTACAGGGGGCGGTGGCTACACCTTC
. | TRBD1 | TRBJ2-3 | 15 | TRBV19 | CASSIDEGQGSAKYF | TGTGCCAGTAGTATAGATGAGGGACAGGGGAGTGCGAAGTATTTT
. | TRBD1 | TRBJ2-1 | 14 | TRBV10-3 | CAIRPGTGVDEQFF | TGTGCCATCAGGCCGGGGACAGGGGTTGATGAGCAGTTCTTC
. | . | TRBJ2-7 | 16 | TRBV18 | CASSPPGHLVSYEQYF | TGTGCCAGCTCACCGCCGGGACACTTAGTCTCCTACGAGCAGTACTTC
. | TRBD2 | TRBJ2-5 | 13 | TRBV29-1 | CSVAGGGKETQYF | TGCAGCGTTGCCGGGGGGGGAAAAGAGACCCAGTACTTC
few | TRBD1 | TRBJ2-3 | 15 | TRBV2 | CASSPSTGGTDTQYF | TGTGCCAGCAGTCCTTCGACAGGGGGCACAGATACGCAGTATTTT
. | . | TRBJ1-6 | 17 | TRBV3-1/TRBV3-2 | CASNPPYQGLYNSPLHF | TGTGCCAGCAACCCCCCTTATCAGGGTTTATATAATTCACCCCTCCACTTT
. | . | TRBJ2-3 | 15 | TRBV27 | CASSRDDTHTDTQYF | TGTGCCAGCAGTAGAGATGACACTCACACAGATACGCAGTATTTT
. | . | TRBJ1-2 | 14 | TRBV7-3 | CASSLSAGSYGYTF | TGTGCCAGCAGCCTGAGCGCGGGCTCGTATGGCTACACCTTC
. | TRBD2 | TRBJ2-1 | 18 | TRBV5-6 | CASSRELAGPTLMDEQFF | TGTGCCAGCAGCCGGGAGCTAGCGGGGCCTACCCTTATGGATGAGCAGTTCTTC
. | . | TRBJ2-4 | 15 | TRBV7-9 | CASSSFVTGLDIQYF | TGTGCCAGCAGCTCCTTTGTGACAGGTTTGGACATTCAGTACTTC
. | . | TRBJ2-5 | 14 | TRBV7-2 | CASSLGGKQETQYF | TGTGCCAGCAGCTTAGGCGGGAAGCAAGAGACCCAGTACTTC
. | . | TRBJ2-1 | 16 | TRBV11-3 | CASSLRTGLRGNEQFF | TGTGCCAGCAGCTTGCGAACAGGGTTACGTGGTAATGAGCAGTTCTTC
. | . | TRBJ2-1 | 11 | TRBV20-1 | CSAASYNEQFF | TGCAGTGCAGCTAGCTACAATGAGCAGTTCTTC
. | . | TRBJ1-2 | 13 | TRBV6-2/TRBV6-3 | CASSYGPANGYTF | TGTGCCAGCAGTTACGGGCCGGCGAATGGCTACACCTTC
. | . | TRBJ2-2 | 15 | TRBV4-3 | CASSQDPRNTGELFF | TGCGCCAGCAGCCAAGATCCGAGGAACACCGGGGAGCTGTTTTTT
. | . | TRBJ2-1 | 13 | TRBV11-3 | CASSSLGANEQFF | TGTGCCAGCAGCTCCCTGGGGGCAAATGAGCAGTTCTTC
. | TRBD2 | TRBJ2-7 | 15 | TRBV4-3 | CASSQELAVSYEQYF | TGCGCCAGCAGCCAAGAACTAGCGGTCTCCTACGAGCAGTACTTC
few | . | TRBJ1-2 | 16 | TRBV19 | CASSWPPGSIRGGYTF | TGTGCCAGTAGTTGGCCGCCAGGCAGCATCAGGGGTGGCTACACCTTC
. | . | TRBJ1-5 | 14 | TRBV19 | CASSISQVNQPQHF | TGTGCCAGTAGTATAAGTCAGGTGAATCAGCCCCAGCATTTT
. | . | TRBJ2-2 | 17 | TRBV2 | CASSEEGRGAVTGELFF | TGTGCCAGCAGTGAAGAGGGTAGGGGCGCGGTCACCGGGGAGCTGTTTTTT
. | . | TRBJ2-2 | 14 | TRBV6-5 | CATERGTNTGELFF | TGTGCCACTGAACGCGGCACGAACACCGGGGAGCTGTTTTTT
. | . | TRBJ2-2 | 17 | TRBV11-2 | CASSPAHLAQNTGELFF | TGTGCCAGCAGCCCCGCCCATCTAGCCCAGAACACCGGGGAGCTGTTTTTT
. | . | TRBJ2-3 | 14 | TRBV6-4 | CASSEEDSTDTQYF | TGTGCCAGCAGTGAGGAGGACTCCACAGATACGCAGTATTTT
few | . | TRBJ1-3 | 13 | TRBV3-1/TRBV3-2 | CASSQGQGNTIYF | TGTGCCAGCAGCCAGGGACAAGGAAACACCATATATTTT
. | TRBD1 | TRBJ1-2 | 13 | TRBV27 | CASRARTGGGYTF | TGTGCCAGCAGGGCCAGGACAGGGGGTGGCTACACCTTC
. | . | TRBJ2-7 | 14 | TRBV3-1/TRBV3-2 | CASSQSQGSYEQYF | TGTGCCAGCAGCCAATCACAGGGCTCCTACGAGCAGTACTTC
. | . | TRBJ2-3 | 14 | TRBV5-8 | CASSPIGTSNTQYF | TGTGCCAGCAGCCCAATAGGGACTTCGAATACGCAGTATTTT
. | . | TRBJ2-2 | 14 | TRBV9 | CASSVAGNTGELFF | TGTGCCAGCAGCGTAGCGGGGAACACCGGGGAGCTGTTTTTT
. | . | TRBJ1-1 | 13 | TRBV5-1 | CASSLTTNTEAFF | TGCGCCAGCAGCTTGACCACAAACACTGAAGCTTTCTTT
. | TRBD1 | TRBJ2-7 | 15 | TRBV2 | CASSGQTGGGMAQYF | TGTGCCAGCAGTGGTCAGACAGGGGGCGGGATGGCGCAGTACTTC
. | . | TRBJ1-5 | 17 | TRBV5-7 | CASSLEKRRNSNQPQHF | TGTGCCAGCAGCTTGGAAAAGAGGCGGAATAGCAATCAGCCCCAGCATTTT
once | . | TRBJ2-7 | 13 | TRBV5-4 | CASSLARRDEQYF | TGTGCCAGCAGCTTGGCGCGGCGGGACGAGCAGTACTTC
. | . | TRBJ1-2 | 15 | TRBV5-4 | CASSLARDWYYGYTF | TGTGCCAGCAGCTTGGCCCGGGACTGGTACTATGGCTACACCTTC
. | TRBD2 | TRBJ2-5 | 16 | TRBV7-2 | CASSTAGLAGNSAQYF | TGTGCCAGCAGCACTGCCGGACTAGCGGGGAACTCGGCCCAGTACTTC
. | TRBD1 | TRBJ1-4 | 12 | TRBV30 | CAWASGTGSLFF | TGTGCCTGGGCTTCCGGGACAGGGTCACTGTTTTTT
. | . | TRBJ1-6 | 15 | TRBV2 | CASRVSGEYNSPLHF | TGTGCCAGCAGAGTTTCAGGGGAATATAATTCACCCCTCCACTTT
. | TRBD1 | TRBJ1-6 | 14 | TRBV28 | CASIAGGGRSPLHF | TGTGCCAGCATCGCGGGAGGGGGCAGGTCACCCCTCCACTTT
. | TRBD1 | TRBJ1-4 | 14 | TRBV10-3 | CASATGGLGEKLFF | TGTGCCAGCGCGACAGGGGGCCTAGGTGAAAAACTGTTTTTT
few | . | TRBJ1-2 | 15 | TRBV7-9 | CASSPSSSAEGGYTF | TGTGCCAGCAGCCCCAGCTCAAGCGCAGAGGGCGGCTACACCTTC
. | TRBD1 | TRBJ2-4 | 16 | TRBV2 | CASSLTGGLAKNIQYF | TGTGCCAGCAGTTTAACAGGGGGTCTAGCCAAAAACATTCAGTACTTC
. | . | TRBJ1-5 | 11 | TRBV3-1/TRBV3-2 | CASSQGEAQHF | TGTGCCAGCAGCCAAGGGGAGGCCCAGCATTTT
. | TRBD2 | TRBJ2-2 | 15 | TRBV25-1 | CASSSSGSNTGELFF | TGTGCCAGCAGTTCTAGCGGGAGTAACACCGGGGAGCTGTTTTTT